This note documents a single T cell receptor (beta chain) sequence. Its antigen has not been determined. No base-level quality is on record; no much larger clone is a single base apart. The cohort consisted of approximately 690 healthy bone marrow donors. All cohort members were sampled while nominally healthy, although unrecorded immune exposures were likely present. The donor was CMV seronegative and belonged to the group of over 350 seronegative cohort members. Each donor provided a peripheral blood sample, and peripheral blood mononuclear cells were used for TCR beta sequencing. Genomic DNA extraction from the blood cell samples was performed with the Qiagen DNeasy Blood Extraction Kit. CDR1 and CDR2, per the germline V gene, are MNHNS and SASEGT. The CDR3 spans 15 residues, from the cysteine through the phenylalanine. The CDR3 DNA has 45 bases and is translated from base 1. The V end gives up 8 bases and the J end 2 bases, leaving 6 bases in the junction not matched to a gene.

The sample comes from a study of cytomegalovirus exposure and HLA in healthy donors (dated by TCRdb to about 2017). About the full investigation: An earlier analysis of more than 550 of the donors reported 250 to 350 Gb of sequence data and 117 million unique TCR beta sequences obtained from approximately 180 million T cells. An early release that covered more than 550 HLA-typed donors contained around 300 gigabases of sequencing data and about 84 million unique TCR sequences. Among the 398 genotyped donors, under 90% belonged to the genetic ancestry cluster associated with self-reported Caucasian donors. The study aimed to test whether cataloging public T cell receptors could reveal signatures of past pathogen exposure. Using immunosequencing, the study profiled T cell repertoires from about 610 subjects and related those repertoires to cytomegalovirus serostatus. Along with the roughly 670-subject first cohort, a separate validation cohort of approximately 110 different subjects was used. To predict cytomegalovirus infection status, the study brought together high-throughput TCR immunosequencing, statistical association of individual TCRs with disease status, and machine learning. A later analysis re-examined previously published TCR beta repertoires from hundreds of donors and added high-resolution HLA genotyping to investigate patterns of TCR occurrence. Rather than drawing on any new phenotypic data, the later analysis identified candidate immune exposures from TCR beta sequences and the way those sequences occurred across donors. In an earlier analysis of 587 of the donors, high-throughput TCR beta sequencing was used to judge whether each TCR beta V gene segment behaved as functional or pseudogenic. Donor age, sex, ethnicity and CMV serostatus were collected together with the repertoire data. A later genetic analysis took genome-wide SNP genotypes for about 65% of the 666 donors and used that subset as a discovery cohort. All discovery cohort repertoires had been generated using a single sequencing platform. HLA typing included class I and class II loci at four-digit resolution. Typing coverage varied by locus: roughly 629-640 donors for A, B, C, DRB1 and DQB1; more than 500 for DQA1; over 600 for DPA1; under 490 for DPB1. A handful of DR-DQ haplotypes were treated as single units for association and clustering because of strong linkage in the cohort. Among around 400 genotyped donors of the cohort, an average of around 240,000 unique TCR beta nucleotide sequences were sequenced per donor, around a sixth of them non-productive.

Study-wide conclusions, independent of this receptor: The authors suggested that the approach could potentially be generalized to other disease states and immunological phenotypes. A total of around 150 TCR beta chains were listed by the study as associated with cytomegalovirus. The sequencing pipeline was judged likely to have produced a cluster of highly shared sequence variants as a technical artifact. Because HLA typing was unavailable for some donors at each locus, only the typed subset was used in association tests. The 87-base-pair reads could not distinguish some IMGT-functional V segments, including TRBV6-2 and TRBV6-3, so those segments were excluded. Most TCR sequences were observed very rarely across donors, whereas some public TCRs were present in many individuals. When HLA alleles, especially DR and DQ, strongly co-occurred, TCR associations were difficult to assign to individual alleles. In a later analysis, several top co-occurrence clusters were reported to appear linked to parvovirus B19, influenza, CMV and Epstein-Barr virus. A later analysis found that most CMV-associated TCR beta chains appeared HLA-restricted, with HLA associations seemingly driven largely by CMV exposure. Correlated functional status among segregating V segments might be attributable to linkage disequilibrium, but an unknown experimental factor could not be ruled out. In this cohort, only TCR beta chains were sequenced, and detectable features were limited by the absence of alpha or paired-chain data. A further reported finding was that TCR beta sequences accurately predicted the HLA-A and HLA-B alleles for most subjects in the first cohort. V-gene and J-gene trimming of TCR beta chains was associated with a missense DCLRE1C variant in a later genetic analysis, and the association was replicated in an independent cohort. A later genetic analysis reported fewer N-insertions in productive TCRs among donors in an Asian-associated ancestry cluster than the roughly 700-donor mean. The classifier was reported to diagnose cytomegalovirus status with high specificity and sensitivity in both the original cohort and the validation cohort. The earlier analysis of 587 of the donors excluded seventeen rarely observed V segments, including chromosome 9 orphons, because counts were too low. Immune exposure information for the cohort was limited to CMV serostatus. A later analysis found that HLA-associated TCR beta chains were more clonally expanded and had lower generation probabilities than equally common non-associated chains. An earlier analysis of several hundred of the donors showed that most TCR beta V segments appeared in productive rearrangements either about 90% or about 30% of the time, which broadly matched IMGT annotations. A few of the identified cytomegalovirus-associated TCR beta chains were confirmed in vitro to be specific for cytomegalovirus antigens. At a false discovery rate of 0.05, a later analysis linked some 17,000 TCR beta sequences to specific HLA alleles. Sequencing depth was assumed to be roughly uniform across donors in the presence/absence analyses, though that assumption may not hold. A later analysis found that TCR association rates varied across HLA loci, with DRB1 alleles showing the most associated TCRs and HLA-C alleles the fewest.

Libraries were made using the immunoSEQ multiplex PCR assay. A mixture of 60 forward primers for TCR Vbeta segments and 13 reverse primers for TCR Jbeta segments was used in the multiplex PCR. A multiplex PCR assay on genomic DNA amplified the CDR3 region of rearranged TCR beta genes. The amplified TCR beta libraries were sequenced on the Illumina HiSeq System as 87-base-pair reads. The paper's processing steps were these. A later analysis counted approximately 74 million unique TCR beta chains across the 666 repertoires, and 10 million to 11 million of these chains were shared by at least two donors. Raw reads were error-corrected and collapsed into unique sequences with a nearest-neighbor algorithm that merged closely related sequences to remove PCR and sequencing errors. V, D and J gene segments were assigned by aligning CDR3 sequences to IMGT reference sequences. For a sequence to be retained, a match of at least six nucleotides was required to both a V gene segment and a J gene segment. Rearrangements were classified as productive when the CDR3 lacked stop codons and remained in frame with V and J, and all other rearrangements were classified as non-productive. Following IMGT convention, CDR3 was defined as the stretch from the second conserved V-encoded cysteine to the conserved J-encoded phenylalanine. The earlier analysis of 500 to 750 of the donors excluded any sequence lacking an unambiguous match to a single V gene segment. In an earlier analysis of approximately 500 of the donors, a V segment was called functional when productive rearrangements were above 56.7%, and segregating when the standard deviation between donors exceeded 5%. To diagnose cytomegalovirus status from the catalog of TCR beta chain sequences, a statistical classification framework was built. A later analysis assigned V and J genes by comparing TCR nucleotide sequences with IMGT/GENE-DB human TR gene sequences. In a later analysis, CDR3 sequences and most-parsimonious VDJ recombination scenarios were assigned using the TCRdist pipeline. In a later analysis, every TCR beta chain was defined by the combination of its CDR3 amino acid sequence and its V-gene family, and reads without a unique V-gene family were dropped. As a way to deal with suspected cross-contamination and a sequencing artifact, a later analysis dropped 592 nucleotide sequences that were highly shared and had low generation probability. A later analysis calculated a clonal expansion index for each public chain from normalized within-repertoire ranks of inferred template counts. Generation probabilities in a later analysis came from a VDJ recombination model fitted to out-of-frame rearrangements, and those results were checked against IGoR. A later analysis scored TCR-TCR, TCR-HLA and TCR-CMV co-occurrence with hypergeometric tests, applying a repertoire-size bias correction to TCR pairs. False discovery rates were estimated in a later analysis by permuting HLA or CMV assignments 20 times. In a later analysis, co-occurring TCRs were grouped with DBSCAN, and TCRdist sequence similarity was added when clustering was performed within HLA-allele-positive subsets. For co-occurrence clustering, repertoires with fewer than 30,000 or more than 120,000 public chains were excluded, along with four to six repertoires with anomalous nucleotide sharing. TCRdb holds this immuneACCESS table with in-frame rearrangements only. Some clones are missing; in checked studies, unresolved V genes explain under half, and the rest has no known cause. Clone size and the V and J calls come from that table; the DNA yielded D and trimming. The sample table records 95,000 to 150,000 clones; just over 65% of these occur just once. Over 1.5% of the sample is taken by the ten largest.

The rearranged chain carries TRBV6-1 and TRBJ1-3, and TRBD1 matches 10 of the central bases. The TCR originated in a young man in good health and CMV-seronegative. Sequencing was performed on PBMCs. This receptor has the CDR3 CASGGTGDPGNTIYF. The base sequence is TGTGCCAGCGGAGGGACAGGGGATCCTGGAAACACCATATATTTT.